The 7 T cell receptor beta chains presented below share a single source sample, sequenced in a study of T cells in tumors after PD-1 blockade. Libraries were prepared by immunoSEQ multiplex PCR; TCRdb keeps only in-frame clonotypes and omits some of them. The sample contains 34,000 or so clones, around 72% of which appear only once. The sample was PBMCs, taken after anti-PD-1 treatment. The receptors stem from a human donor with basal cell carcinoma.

CDR3 DNA sequence: TGCGCCAGCAGCTACTCCAGGGGTTCCAGGGGTTTGAACACTGAAGCTTTCTTT. Its protein product is CASSYSRGSRGLNTEAFF. The chain has TRBV4-1 and TRBJ1-1; perhaps TRBD1 as D (6 bases). The V end lost 5 bases, the J end lost 0 bases, and 22 bases lay between the germline ends. This CDR3 is built from 18 residues. Germline V lookup: CDR1 MGHRA, CDR2 YSYEKL.

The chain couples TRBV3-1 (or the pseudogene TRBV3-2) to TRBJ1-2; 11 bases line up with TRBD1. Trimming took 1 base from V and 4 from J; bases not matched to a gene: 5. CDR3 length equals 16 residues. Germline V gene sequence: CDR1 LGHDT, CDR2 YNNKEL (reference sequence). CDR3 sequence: CASSQVRDRGVYGYTF. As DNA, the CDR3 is TGTGCCAGCAGCCAAGTACGGGACAGGGGGGTCTATGGCTACACCTTC.

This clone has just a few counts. The CDR3 bases are TGCGCCAGCAGCACGCTGGACAGGGCCCAAGAGACCCAGTACTTC. This translates into CASSTLDRAQETQYF. The chain employs TRBV5-1 and TRBJ2-5; TRBD1 agrees at 8 bases. CDR1 is SGHRS, CDR2 YFSETQ, per germline. The CDR3 has 15 residues. J gave up 1 base and V 4 bases, and 6 bases lay outside the gene matches. Full variable domain (rest looked up from reference TRBV5-1 and TRBJ2-5): KAGVTQTPRYLIKTRGQQVTLSCSPISGHRSVSWYQQTPGQGLQFLFEYFSETQRNKGNFPGRFSGRQFSNSRSEMNVSTLELGDSALYLCASSTLDRAQETQYFGPGTRLLVL.

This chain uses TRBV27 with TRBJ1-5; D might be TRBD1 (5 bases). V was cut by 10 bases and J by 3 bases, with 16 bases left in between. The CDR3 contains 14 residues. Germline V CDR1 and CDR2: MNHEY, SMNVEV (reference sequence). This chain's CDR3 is CAIPEGRHNQPQHF. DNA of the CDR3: TGTGCCATCCCGGAGGGGCGGCACAATCAGCCCCAGCATTTT.

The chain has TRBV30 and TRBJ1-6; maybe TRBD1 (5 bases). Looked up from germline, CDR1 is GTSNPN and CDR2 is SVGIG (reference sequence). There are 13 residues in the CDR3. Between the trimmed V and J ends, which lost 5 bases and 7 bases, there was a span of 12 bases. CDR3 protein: CAWAGQTNSPLHF. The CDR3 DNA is TGTGCCTGGGCGGGGCAGACGAATTCACCCCTCCACTTT.

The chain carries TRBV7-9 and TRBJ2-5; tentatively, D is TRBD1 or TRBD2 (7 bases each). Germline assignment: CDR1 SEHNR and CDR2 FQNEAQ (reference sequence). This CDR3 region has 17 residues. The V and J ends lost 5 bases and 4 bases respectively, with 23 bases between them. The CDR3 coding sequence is TGTGCCAGCAGCCTCCCTCCAGGGGGAGGGGTGGGAGAGACCCAGTACTTC. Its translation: CASSLPPGGGVGETQYF.

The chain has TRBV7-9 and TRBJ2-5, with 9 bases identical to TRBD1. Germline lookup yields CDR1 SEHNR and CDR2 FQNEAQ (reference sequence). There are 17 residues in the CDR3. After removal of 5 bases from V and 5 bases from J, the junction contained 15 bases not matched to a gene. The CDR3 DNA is TGTGCCAGCAGCCCCCATAGCGGACAGGGGTTAATTGAGACCCAGTACTTC. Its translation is CASSPHSGQGLIETQYF.